The 10 T cell receptor beta chains listed next were all sequenced from one sample in a study of human T cells and chemical hapten exposure. TCRdb used MiXCR to reprocess the RACE reads, holding one entry per CDR3 protein. This sample has 180,000 or so distinct CDR3 sequences, with about 14% found just once. Time point indicated: patch test 1, 2 weeks after DPC sensitization. Regarding treatment: therapeutic diphenylcyclopropenone sensitization with weekly scalp DPC. Here the sequenced sample was whole blood, taken in connection with sensitization to the hapten diphenylcyclopropenone (DPC). The origin of the receptors is a woman in her thirties with alopecia areata. Some clones in this sample may be carry-over from other donors' samples.

There are a few counts of this clonotype. This sequence joins TRBV15 and TRBJ2-1; 14 nucleotides match TRBD2. The junction had 12 bases not matched to a gene; V was cut back by 5 bases and J by 6 bases. The length of the CDR3 is 18 residues. From germline, CDR1 is LNHNV and CDR2 YYDKDF (reference sequence). The DNA of the CDR3 is TGTGCCACCAGCCGAGGAGGCCTAGGGACTAGCGGGAGCAATGAGCAGTTCTTC. Amino acids: CATSRGGLGTSGSNEQFF.

V gene TRBV24-1 combines with J gene TRBJ1-2; tentative D call: TRBD1 (6 bases). The CDR3 has 13 amino acids. Germline CDR1 reads KGHDR; CDR2 reads SFDVKD. Trimming stripped 9 bases from V and 6 bases from J, with 16 bases between. Here the CDR3 DNA reads TGTGCCACCGCGACAGGAAGGGGGGATGGCTACACCTTC. Protein product: CATATGRGDGYTF.

Only a few counts were recorded for this clonotype. The genes are TRBV28 and TRBJ2-7; either TRBD1 or TRBD2 may fit D (5 bases each). The CDR3 is made up of 15 amino acids. In germline, CDR1 is MDHEN, CDR2 SYDVKM. V was trimmed by 6 bases and J by 5 bases, leaving 20 bases between them. The CDR3 nucleotides read TGTGCCAGCAGCGAAAAGCTCGGGGACCCCCACGAGCAGTACTTC. Encoded protein: CASSEKLGDPHEQYF.

CDR3 DNA sequence: TGTGCCAGCAAGGAGGGCCGTCATGAAGCTTTCTTT. It translates to CASKEGRHEAFF. This chain joins TRBV7-9 and TRBJ1-1; D is undetermined. Germline CDR1 reads SEHNR; CDR2 reads FQNEAQ (reference sequence). The V and J ends lost 7 bases and 7 bases respectively, with 13 bases between them. The CDR3 is 12 amino acids. The full variable domain, completed using reference TRBV7-9 and TRBJ1-1, is DTGVSQNPRHKITKRGQNVTFRCDPISEHNRLYWYRQTLGQGPEFLTYFQNEAQLEKSRLLSDRFSAERPKGSFSTLEIQRTEQGDSAMYLCASKEGRHEAFFGQGTRLTVV.

This clonotype was picked up a small number of times. This chain uses TRBV28 with TRBJ1-1; 9 bases align to TRBD1. This CDR3 spans 16 amino acids. CDR1 is MDHEN and CDR2 is SYDVKM in the germline V gene. The ends lost 6 bases at V and 2 bases at J; junction bases unmatched: 10. CDR3 DNA: TGTGCCAGCAGGTCACAGGGGGCTGGATTAAACACTGAAGCTTTCTTT. This sequence encodes CASRSQGAGLNTEAFF.

The sample holds a few counts of this clonotype. The rearrangement uses TRBV7-9 and TRBJ1-1; the match to TRBD1 covers 8 bases. The CDR3 is made up of 14 amino acids. V lost 4 bases to trimming and J lost 6 bases; unmatched junction nucleotides: 7. The germline V gene encodes CDR1 SEHNR and CDR2 FQNEAQ (reference sequence). CDR3 amino acids: CASSWSGGAPEAFF. The CDR3 nucleotides read TGTGCCAGCAGCTGGTCAGGGGGCGCCCCTGAAGCTTTCTTT.

The DNA for the CDR3 is TGCAGCGTTGGACAGGGGGCGTTTGGGGCCAACGTCCTGACTTTC. Its translation is CSVGQGAFGANVLTF. V usage is TRBV29-1 and J usage is TRBJ2-6, with 10 bases matching TRBD1. This CDR3 spans 15 amino acids. The V segment lost 4 bases and the J segment 3 bases; nucleotides outside the gene matches: 3. From germline, CDR1 is SQVTM and CDR2 ANQGSEA.

This chain uses TRBV28 with TRBJ2-1; maybe TRBD1 (6 bases). Germline CDR1 and CDR2: MDHEN and SYDVKM. The V gene lost 3 bases and the J gene lost 5 bases, with 8 bases spanning the gap. CDR3 length equals 13 residues. CDR3 nucleotide sequence: TGTGCCAGCAGTTTGCCAGGGGACAATGAGCAGTTCTTC. Its translation is CASSLPGDNEQFF.

This clonotype was seen a handful of times. The chain recombines TRBV7-2 with TRBJ2-3; TRBD2 matches at 7 bases. The junction had 4 bases not matched to a gene; V was cut back by 1 base and J by 6 bases. Germline V gives CDR1 SGHTA, CDR2 FQGNSA. The CDR3 loop spans 14 amino acids. CDR3 nucleotide sequence: TGTGCCAGCAGCTTAGGGGGACTACCCGATACGCAGTATTTT. Residues: CASSLGGLPDTQYF.

V gene TRBV12-3 or TRBV12-4 combines with J gene TRBJ2-5, with D possibly TRBD1 on 6 matching bases. There are 14 residues in the CDR3. The V gene lost 8 bases and the J gene lost 2 bases, with 15 bases spanning the gap. This chain's CDR3 is CASGRRQEQETQYF. DNA of the CDR3: TGTGCCAGCGGGCGCCGACAGGAACAAGAGACCCAGTACTTC.